The 30 T cell receptor beta chains presented below share a single source sample, sequenced in a study of shared clonotypes between healthy human individuals. Naive CD8 populations comprised CD45RO-negative cells positively selected for CCR7, excluding terminally differentiated effector memory CD45RA+ cells. The method was immunoSEQ multiplex PCR; TCRdb's version includes in-frame clones alone and lacks a portion of them. The table lists some 2 million clones, about 95% of them singletons, with 0.9% to 1.4% in the top ten. The sequenced material came from naive CD8+ T cells sorted from blood. Source of these receptors: a man aged 18 to 29 in good health.

The chain couples TRBV5-1 to TRBJ2-1; possibly TRBD2 for D (7 bases). The CDR3 is 16 residues long. Germline-derived CDR1 and CDR2 are SGHRS and YFSETQ. V was cut by 6 bases and J by 2 bases, with 18 bases left in between. DNA for the CDR3: TGCGCCAGCAATCCACGGGACGGGGGGCCCTACAATGAGCAGTTCTTC. It translates to CASNPRDGGPYNEQFF.

The J gene is TRBJ2-7, the V gene TRBV13, with 7 bases aligning to TRBD1. J was trimmed by 5 bases and V by 4 bases; bases with no gene match: 11. The CDR3 is 15 residues long. Looked up from germline, CDR1 is PRHDT and CDR2 is FYEKMQ (reference sequence). CDR3 residues: CASSSLRDRGHEQYF. DNA of the CDR3: TGTGCCAGCAGCTCGCTCCGGGACAGAGGCCACGAGCAGTACTTC. The variable domain in full, with the rest retrieved from reference TRBV13 and TRBJ2-7, is AAGVIQSPRHLIKEKRETATLKCYPIPRHDTVYWYQQGPGQDPQFLISFYEKMQSDKGSIPDRFSAQQFSDYHSELNMSSLELGDSALYFCASSSLRDRGHEQYFGPGTRLTVT.

The V call is TRBV7-9, the J call TRBJ2-1, with TRBD1 identical over 9 bases. With V trimmed by 5 bases and J by 4 bases, 6 bases remained unmatched. CDR3 length: 15 amino acids. Germline CDR1 SEHNR, CDR2 FQNEAQ (reference sequence). The CDR3 spells CASSPRGQGYNEQFF. In DNA form, the CDR3 reads TGTGCCAGCAGCCCCAGGGGACAGGGATACAATGAGCAGTTCTTC.

The V and J genes are TRBV9 and TRBJ1-1; D is perhaps TRBD1 (5 bases). This CDR3 is 17 amino acids long. The germline V and J ends were trimmed by 0 bases and 2 bases, with 17 bases remaining between them. From germline, CDR1 is SGDLS and CDR2 YYNGEE. In DNA form, the CDR3 reads TGTGCCAGCAGCGTAGGAAGGGTGGCGGGGCATAACACTGAAGCTTTCTTT. Its translation is CASSVGRVAGHNTEAFF.

The V and J genes are TRBV7-9 and TRBJ1-2, with TRBD1 matching over 10 bases. The CDR3 length is 15 residues. The germline CDR1 and CDR2 sequences are SEHNR and FQNEAQ (reference sequence). Trimming cost V 1 base and J 4 bases; bases outside gene matches: 3. CDR3 sequence reads: CASSLEGQGIYGYTF. Written as DNA, the CDR3 is TGTGCCAGCAGCTTAGAGGGACAGGGGATCTATGGCTACACCTTC.

The chain employs TRBV30 and TRBJ2-7, with 7 bases identical to TRBD1. CDR3 size: 15 residues. Looked up from germline, CDR1 is GTSNPN and CDR2 is SVGIG (reference sequence). J was trimmed by 3 bases and V by 5 bases; bases with no gene match: 13. CDR3 protein: CAWDGWTGVDYEQYF. CDR3 coding DNA: TGTGCCTGGGACGGGTGGACAGGAGTTGACTACGAGCAGTACTTC.

V and J are TRBV29-1 and TRBJ2-7; tentative D call: TRBD2 (6 bases). V lost 4 bases to trimming and J lost 4 bases, with 14 bases between them. The CDR3 is 13 residues long. Germline V gene sequence: CDR1 SQVTM, CDR2 ANQGSEA. The CDR3: CSVVDYLAYEQYF. The DNA of the CDR3 is TGCAGCGTTGTGGACTACCTCGCTTACGAGCAGTACTTC.

The genes are TRBV15 and TRBJ1-4; perhaps TRBD1 as D (5 bases). The germline CDR1 and CDR2 sequences are LNHNV and YYDKDF (reference sequence). The length of the CDR3 is 14 residues. Between the trimmed V and J ends, which lost 9 bases and 3 bases, there was a span of 14 bases. CDR3 DNA: TGTGCCACTCAGGGTAATCTCGCTAATGAAAAACTGTTTTTT. This codes for CATQGNLANEKLFF.

This clone was detected once. Other DNA sequences in this specimen translate into the identical CDR3. The chain recombines TRBV27 with TRBJ1-5, with D uncertain. V lost 3 bases to trimming and J lost 3 bases, with 3 bases between them. The germline V gene has CDR1 MNHEY and CDR2 SMNVEV (reference sequence). The CDR3 has 12 amino acids. Here the CDR3 DNA reads TGTGCCAGCAGTTTTATCAATCAGCCCCAGCATTTT. Translating it yields CASSFINQPQHF.

The chain couples TRBV28 to TRBJ2-5; 8 bases are a match to TRBD1. CDR1 and CDR2 (germline): MDHEN, SYDVKM. The CDR3 is 14 residues long. Trimming at V came to 6 bases and at J to 4 bases, leaving 7 bases not matched to a gene. CDR3 in amino acids: CASRGQGAGETQYF. The DNA for the CDR3 is TGTGCCAGCAGAGGGCAGGGGGCTGGAGAGACCCAGTACTTC.

This chain uses TRBV4-1 with TRBJ2-1; no clear D. CDR1 is MGHRA, CDR2 YSYEKL, per germline. Between the trimmed V and J ends, which lost 4 bases and 6 bases, there was a span of 19 bases. The CDR3 has 16 residues. The CDR3 spells CASSLPANGIGNEQFF. The DNA of the CDR3 is TGCGCCAGCAGCCTCCCTGCTAACGGTATTGGCAATGAGCAGTTCTTC.

The chain links TRBV29-1 to TRBJ2-7; TRBD2 matches at 7 bases. Germline V lookup: CDR1 SQVTM, CDR2 ANQGSEA. This CDR3 comprises 12 residues. As DNA, the CDR3 is TGCTCCACCGGCGCGGGGGAGGACGAGCAGTACTTC. It yields the protein CSTGAGEDEQYF.

The chain employs TRBV5-5 and TRBJ2-5; TRBD1 or TRBD2 may be the D gene (5 bases each). The CDR3 runs to 13 residues. Trimming removed 3 bases from V and 1 base from J, with 7 bases in between. Germline V gene sequence: CDR1 SGHKS, CDR2 YYEKEE (reference sequence). CDR3 nucleotides: TGTGCCAGCAGCTATGGGGGCCAAGAGACCCAGTACTTC. It encodes CASSYGGQETQYF.

V gene TRBV11-3 combines with J gene TRBJ2-1; 9 positions match TRBD2. Unmatched junction bases numbered 14, after V lost 6 bases and J lost 8 bases. The CDR3 is 16 amino acids. Germline CDR1 SGHNT, CDR2 YENEEA. The CDR3 region is CASSPVSRGGPDEQFF. The DNA for the CDR3 is TGTGCCAGCAGTCCGGTCTCGCGGGGGGGCCCAGATGAGCAGTTCTTC.

This chain links TRBV30 with TRBJ2-1, with TRBD1 matching over 8 bases. The germline V gene has CDR1 GTSNPN and CDR2 SVGIG (reference sequence). The V and J ends lost 1 base and 8 bases, in that order; junction bases with no gene match: 19. The CDR3 loop spans 18 amino acids. The chain's CDR3 is CAWSDFSETGASGDEQFF. As DNA, the CDR3 is TGTGCCTGGAGTGACTTCAGCGAGACAGGGGCCTCCGGTGATGAGCAGTTCTTC.

On this clone: In the same sample, other DNA sequences code for this CDR3. The V call is TRBV30, the J call TRBJ1-1; TRBD1 aligns across 8 bases. This CDR3 is 12 amino acids long. V lost 2 bases and J lost 5; bases outside the gene matches: 1. Germline CDR1 and CDR2: GTSNPN and SVGIG (reference sequence). The CDR3 spells CAWSTGGTEAFF. The CDR3 DNA is TGTGCCTGGAGTACAGGGGGAACTGAAGCTTTCTTT.

This chain uses TRBV7-9 with TRBJ2-1; 11 positions match TRBD2. V gave up 5 bases and J gave up 3 bases; unmatched junction bases: 9. CDR3 length: 17 residues. In germline, CDR1 is SEHNR, CDR2 FQNEAQ (reference sequence). This CDR3 is CASSHSTSGANYNEQFF. CDR3 in DNA: TGTGCCAGCAGCCATTCGACTAGCGGGGCCAACTACAATGAGCAGTTCTTC.

As for this clone: Other DNA sequences of this sample code for an identical CDR3. The CDR3 region has the DNA TGTGCCAGCAGTTTCAGACAGGGCTACGAGCAGTACTTC. Translation: CASSFRQGYEQYF. The V and J genes are TRBV27 and TRBJ2-7, with 7 bases identical to TRBD1. The CDR3 contains 13 residues. Germline CDR1 reads MNHEY; CDR2 reads SMNVEV (reference sequence). V was pared by 3 bases and J by 3 bases, with 2 bases of the junction left unmatched.

This chain links TRBV27 with TRBJ2-1, with TRBD1 as a possible D gene (5 bases). The CDR3 covers 14 residues. Germline CDR1 MNHEY, CDR2 SMNVEV (reference sequence). Trimming stripped 2 bases from V and 5 bases from J, with 10 bases between. CDR3 protein: CASSLLTANNEQFF. The DNA of the CDR3 is TGTGCCAGCAGTTTACTGACAGCTAACAATGAGCAGTTCTTC.

The gene calls are TRBV7-9 and TRBJ1-4; D is unresolved. The CDR3 spans 16 residues. Germline V gene data show CDR1 as SEHNR and CDR2 as FQNEAQ (reference sequence). V shed 3 bases and J shed 3 bases, with 14 bases lying between them. The CDR3 nucleotides are TGTGCCAGCAGCTTGCGGGTGTCAGGATCTAATGAAAAACTGTTTTTT. As protein: CASSLRVSGSNEKLFF.

This clone was seen a handful of times. The same CDR3 arises from other DNA sequences in this sample as well. V and J are TRBV9 and TRBJ2-2, with D possibly matching TRBD1 (5 bases). The CDR3 runs to 13 residues. Germline V CDR1 and CDR2: SGDLS, YYNGEE. V was pared by 0 bases and J by 6 bases, with 6 bases between. The CDR3 coding sequence is TGTGCCAGCAGCGTAGCAGGGTCCGGGGAGCTGTTTTTT. This encodes CASSVAGSGELFF.

The gene calls are TRBV19 and TRBJ2-1, with 14 bases aligning to TRBD2. Unmatched junction bases numbered 7, after V lost 5 bases and J lost 10 bases. CDR1 and CDR2 from the germline V gene are LNHDA and SQIVND (reference sequence). This CDR3 spans 15 amino acids. This chain's CDR3 is CASSPGLAGGNEQFF. CDR3 DNA: TGTGCCAGTAGTCCCGGACTAGCGGGAGGAAACGAGCAGTTCTTC.

The V call is TRBV4-1, the J call TRBJ2-2; perhaps D is TRBD1 or TRBD2 (5 bases each). CDR1 is MGHRA and CDR2 is YSYEKL in the germline V gene. Deletions cut 0 bases from V and 3 bases from J, with 17 bases between. The length of the CDR3 is 18 residues. The CDR3 protein is CASSQDRPRAGYTGELFF. The CDR3 DNA reads as TGCGCCAGCAGCCAAGATAGGCCCAGGGCGGGTTACACCGGGGAGCTGTTTTTT.

The CDR3 nucleotides are TGTGCCAGCAGCTTTAGCGTGAGACCCGACGAGCAGTACTTC. It yields the protein CASSFSVRPDEQYF. V and J are TRBV5-6 and TRBJ2-7; D might be TRBD2 (5 bases). Trimming shortened V by 2 bases and J by 5 bases, and 14 bases separated the two germline ends. This CDR3 region has 14 residues. Germline assignment: CDR1 SGHDT and CDR2 YYEEEE.

A few counts support this clone. Distinct nucleotide sequences in the sample also encode this CDR3. The rearrangement links TRBV19 to TRBJ1-5; tentatively, D is TRBD1 (5 bases). The CDR3 is made up of 14 amino acids. The V end lost 5 bases, the J end lost 1 base, and 9 bases lay between the germline ends. The germline CDR1 and CDR2 sequences are LNHDA and SQIVND (reference sequence). CDR3 sequence: CASSVRDSNQPQHF. The CDR3 nucleotides are TGTGCCAGTAGTGTCCGGGACAGCAATCAGCCCCAGCATTTT.

This clone was recorded only once. Other DNA sequences from this sample encode an identical CDR3 as well. The rearrangement joins TRBV6-1 to TRBJ2-7; D is perhaps TRBD1 (5 bases). Germline V gives CDR1 MNHNS, CDR2 SASEGT. V shed 6 bases and J shed 1 base, with 10 bases lying between them. CDR3 length: 13 residues. The chain's CDR3 is CASSLTVSYEQYF. CDR3 sequence (DNA): TGTGCCAGCAGCCTGACAGTTTCCTACGAGCAGTACTTC.

As concerns this clone: This sample also contains other DNA sequences that code for the same CDR3. V and J are TRBV13 and TRBJ2-2, with D unclear. Trimming shortened V by 3 bases and J by 5 bases, and 4 bases separated the two germline ends. In germline, CDR1 is PRHDT, CDR2 FYEKMQ (reference sequence). This CDR3 comprises 12 residues. CDR3: CASSFGTGELFF. CDR3 in DNA: TGTGCCAGCAGCTTCGGGACCGGGGAGCTGTTTTTT.

The rearrangement joins TRBV7-6 to TRBJ2-1; 15 positions match TRBD2. Germline CDR1 and CDR2: SGHVS and FNYEAQ. V lost 1 base and J lost 4; bases outside the gene matches: 8. The CDR3 loop spans 19 amino acids. CDR3 residues: CASSLEFGLAGGPYNEQFF. Here the CDR3 DNA reads TGTGCCAGCAGCTTAGAATTCGGACTAGCGGGAGGGCCTTACAATGAGCAGTTCTTC. Complete variable domain (other parts from reference TRBV7-6 and TRBJ2-1): GAGVSQSPRYKVTKRGQDVALRCDPISGHVSLYWYRQALGQGPEFLTYFNYEAQQDKSGLPNDRFSAERPEGSISTLTIQRTEQRDSAMYRCASSLEFGLAGGPYNEQFFGPGTRLTVL.

CDR3 amino acids: CASSLEQGSWYTEAFF. The DNA for the CDR3 is TGTGCCAGCAGTTTGGAACAGGGGAGTTGGTACACTGAAGCTTTCTTT. This sequence joins TRBV27 and TRBJ1-1; 7 nucleotides line up with TRBD1. CDR3 length: 16 residues. Looked up from germline, CDR1 is MNHEY and CDR2 is SMNVEV (reference sequence). J was trimmed by 3 bases and V by 3 bases; bases with no gene match: 10.

The gene calls are TRBV5-4 and TRBJ2-5, with 10 bases that match TRBD2. J gave up 5 bases and V 0 bases, and 7 bases lay outside the gene matches. Germline V gives CDR1 SGHNT, CDR2 YYREEE (reference sequence). The CDR3 length is 16 residues. CDR3: CASSLGPSGSHETQYF. In DNA, the CDR3 is TGTGCCAGCAGCTTGGGCCCTAGCGGGAGCCACGAGACCCAGTACTTC. Drawing the rest from reference TRBV5-4 and TRBJ2-5, the complete variable domain is ETGVTQSPTHLIKTRGQQVTLRCSSQSGHNTVSWYQQALGQGPQFIFQYYREEENGRGNFPPRFSGLQFPNYSSELNVNALELDDSALYLCASSLGPSGSHETQYFGPGTRLLVL.